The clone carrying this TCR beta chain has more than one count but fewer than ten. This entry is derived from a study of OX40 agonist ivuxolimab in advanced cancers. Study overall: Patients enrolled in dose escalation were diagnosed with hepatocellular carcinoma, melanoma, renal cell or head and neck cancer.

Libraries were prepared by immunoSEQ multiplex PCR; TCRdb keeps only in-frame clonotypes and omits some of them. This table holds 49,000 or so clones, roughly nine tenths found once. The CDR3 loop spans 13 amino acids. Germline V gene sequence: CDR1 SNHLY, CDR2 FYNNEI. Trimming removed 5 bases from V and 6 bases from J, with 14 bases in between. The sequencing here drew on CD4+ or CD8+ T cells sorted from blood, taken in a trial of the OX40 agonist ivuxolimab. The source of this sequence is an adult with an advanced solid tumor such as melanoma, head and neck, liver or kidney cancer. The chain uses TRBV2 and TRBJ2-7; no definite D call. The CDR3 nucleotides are TGTGCCAGCAGTCCAGAACCGGTAGTCGAGCAGTACTTC. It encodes CASSPEPVVEQYF.